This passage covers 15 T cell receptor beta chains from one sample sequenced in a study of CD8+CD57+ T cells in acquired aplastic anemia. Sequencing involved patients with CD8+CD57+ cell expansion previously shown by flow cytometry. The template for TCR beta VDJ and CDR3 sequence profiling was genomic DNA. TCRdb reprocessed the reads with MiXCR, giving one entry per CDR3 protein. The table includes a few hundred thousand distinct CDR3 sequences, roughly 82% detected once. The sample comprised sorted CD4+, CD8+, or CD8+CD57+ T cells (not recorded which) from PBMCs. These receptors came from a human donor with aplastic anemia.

This CDR3 is CASWPAGRTQYF. The CDR3, as DNA: TGTGCCAGCTGGCCAGCGGGGAGGACCCAGTACTTC. The chain joins TRBV7-6 to TRBJ2-5, with 7 positions matching TRBD2. From germline, CDR1 is SGHVS and CDR2 FNYEAQ. This CDR3 has 12 residues. V was pared by 8 bases and J by 7 bases, with 7 bases of the junction left unmatched.

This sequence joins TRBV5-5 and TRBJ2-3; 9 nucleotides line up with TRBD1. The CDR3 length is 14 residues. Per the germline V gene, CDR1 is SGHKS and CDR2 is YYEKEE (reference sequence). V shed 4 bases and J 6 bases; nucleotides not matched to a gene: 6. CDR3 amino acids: CASSQGQGPDTQYF. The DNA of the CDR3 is TGTGCCAGCAGCCAGGGACAGGGTCCCGATACGCAGTATTTT.

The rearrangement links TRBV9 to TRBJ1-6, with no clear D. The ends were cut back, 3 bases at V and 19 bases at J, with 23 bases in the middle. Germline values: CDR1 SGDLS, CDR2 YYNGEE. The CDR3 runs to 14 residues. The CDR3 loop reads CASSAESGTQYFHF. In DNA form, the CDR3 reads TGTGCCAGCAGCGCAGAGTCAGGTACGCAGTATTTTCACTTT.

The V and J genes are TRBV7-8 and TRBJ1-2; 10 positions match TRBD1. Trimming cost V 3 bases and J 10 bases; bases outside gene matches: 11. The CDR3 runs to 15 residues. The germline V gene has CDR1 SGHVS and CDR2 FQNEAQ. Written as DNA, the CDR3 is TGTGCCAGCAGCTTGACAGGGGGCGGCAACACCCACTACACCTTC. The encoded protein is CASSLTGGGNTHYTF.

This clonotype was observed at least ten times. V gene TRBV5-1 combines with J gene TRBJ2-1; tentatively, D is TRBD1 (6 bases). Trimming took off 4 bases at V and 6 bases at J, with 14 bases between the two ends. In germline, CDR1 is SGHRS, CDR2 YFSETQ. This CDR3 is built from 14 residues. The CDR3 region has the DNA TGCGCCAGCAGCCCAGAGACAGGAACCAATGAGCAGTTCTTC. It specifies CASSPETGTNEQFF. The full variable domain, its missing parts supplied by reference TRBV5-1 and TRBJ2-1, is KAGVTQTPRYLIKTRGQQVTLSCSPISGHRSVSWYQQTPGQGLQFLFEYFSETQRNKGNFPGRFSGRQFSNSRSEMNVSTLELGDSALYLCASSPETGTNEQFFGPGTRLTVL.

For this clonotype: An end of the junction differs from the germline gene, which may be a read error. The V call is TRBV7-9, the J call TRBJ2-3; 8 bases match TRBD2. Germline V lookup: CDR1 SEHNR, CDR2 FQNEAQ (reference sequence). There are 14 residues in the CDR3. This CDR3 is CAAGRRTSTDTQYF. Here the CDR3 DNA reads TGTGCCGCCGGACGGAGGACTAGCACCGATACGCAGTATTTT.

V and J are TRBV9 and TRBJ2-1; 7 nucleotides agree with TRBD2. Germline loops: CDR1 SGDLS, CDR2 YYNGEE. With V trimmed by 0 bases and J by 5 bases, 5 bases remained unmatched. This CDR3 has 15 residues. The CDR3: CASSVGSSGDNEQFF. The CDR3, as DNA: TGTGCCAGCAGCGTAGGTAGCAGCGGGGACAATGAGCAGTTCTTC.

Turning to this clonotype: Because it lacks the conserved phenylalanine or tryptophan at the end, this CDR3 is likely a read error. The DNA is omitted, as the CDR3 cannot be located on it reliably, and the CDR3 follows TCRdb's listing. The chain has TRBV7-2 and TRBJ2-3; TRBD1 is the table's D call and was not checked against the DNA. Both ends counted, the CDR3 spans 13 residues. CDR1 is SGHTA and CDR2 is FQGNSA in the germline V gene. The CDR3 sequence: CASREAGSADYDY.

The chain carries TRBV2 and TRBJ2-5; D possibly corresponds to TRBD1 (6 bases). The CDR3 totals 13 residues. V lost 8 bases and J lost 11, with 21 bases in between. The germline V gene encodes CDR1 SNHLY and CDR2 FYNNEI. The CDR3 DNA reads TGTGCCAGCGGGGGCTCCGGCCAAGATACGCAGTACTTC. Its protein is CASGGSGQDTQYF.

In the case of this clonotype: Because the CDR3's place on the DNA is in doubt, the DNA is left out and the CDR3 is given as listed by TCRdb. CDR3 sequence: CASSVGSGTKYF. The rearrangement links TRBV7-4 to TRBJ2-3. CDR1 SGHVT and CDR2 SQSDAQ come from the germline V gene. Counting both end residues, the CDR3 totals 12 amino acids.

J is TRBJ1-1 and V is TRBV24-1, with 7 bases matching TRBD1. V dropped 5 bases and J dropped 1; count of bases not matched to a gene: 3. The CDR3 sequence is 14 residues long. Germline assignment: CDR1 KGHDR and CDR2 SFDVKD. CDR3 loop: CATSGRTGNTEAFF. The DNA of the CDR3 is TGTGCCACCAGTGGTAGGACAGGGAACACTGAAGCTTTCTTT.

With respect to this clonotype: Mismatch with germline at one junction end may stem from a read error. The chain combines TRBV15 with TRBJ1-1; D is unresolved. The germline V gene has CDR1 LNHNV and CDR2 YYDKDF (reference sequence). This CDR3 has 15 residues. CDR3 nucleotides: TGTGCCAGCAGCTTAGATCTAATAGGGAACACGGAAGATTTCTTT. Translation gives CASSLDLIGNTEDFF.

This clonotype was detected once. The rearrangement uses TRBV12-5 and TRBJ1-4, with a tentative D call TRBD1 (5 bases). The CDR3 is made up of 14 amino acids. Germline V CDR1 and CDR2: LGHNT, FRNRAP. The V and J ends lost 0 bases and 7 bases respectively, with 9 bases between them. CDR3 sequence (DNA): TGTGCTAGTGGTTTGGTCCAGGGAGGTGAAAAACTGTTTTTT. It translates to CASGLVQGGEKLFF.

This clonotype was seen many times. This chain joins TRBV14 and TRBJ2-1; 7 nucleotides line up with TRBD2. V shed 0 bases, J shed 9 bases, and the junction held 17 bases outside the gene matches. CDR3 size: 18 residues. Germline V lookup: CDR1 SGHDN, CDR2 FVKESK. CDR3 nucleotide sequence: TGTGCCAGCAGCCAAGATTGGGAGCGAGCGGGGCACCTAGGTGAGCAGTTCTTC. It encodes CASSQDWERAGHLGEQFF.

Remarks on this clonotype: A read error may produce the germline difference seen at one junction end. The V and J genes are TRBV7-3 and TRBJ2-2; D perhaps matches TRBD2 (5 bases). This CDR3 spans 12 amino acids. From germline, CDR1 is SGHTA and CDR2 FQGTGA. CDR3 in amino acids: CASSLEPGVLFF. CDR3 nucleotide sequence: TGTGCCAGCAGCTTGGAACCCGGGGTGCTGTTTTTC.